The T cell receptor beta chain under discussion was sequenced for a study of blood T cell repertoires in COVID-19. For the study at large: Sites across the United States, Italy and Spain contributed samples from acute and convalescent COVID-19. T cells, B-cell-depleted T cells, or PBMCs supplied cDNA or gDNA.

In the authors' workflow: Nucleated cell number was recorded as an estimate derived from reference gene primer amplification. The method was immunoSEQ multiplex PCR; TCRdb's version includes in-frame clones alone and lacks a portion of them. The V and J calls and clone size are taken from that table; D and trimming were inferred from the DNA. The profile shows some 150,000 clones, 87% of them singletons. V lost 9 bases and J lost 2, with 10 bases in between. Germline V gives CDR1 MNHEY, CDR2 SMNVEV (reference sequence). The CDR3 loop spans 13 amino acids. Sample: peripheral blood. The chain couples TRBV27 to TRBJ2-2; a possible D gene is TRBD1 (6 bases). This TCR was recovered from a woman aged 50 to 65 with active or convalescent COVID-19. The CDR3 DNA follows: TGTGCCAGTCAGGGGTACAACACCGGGGAGCTGTTTTTT. The encoded protein is CASQGYNTGELFF.